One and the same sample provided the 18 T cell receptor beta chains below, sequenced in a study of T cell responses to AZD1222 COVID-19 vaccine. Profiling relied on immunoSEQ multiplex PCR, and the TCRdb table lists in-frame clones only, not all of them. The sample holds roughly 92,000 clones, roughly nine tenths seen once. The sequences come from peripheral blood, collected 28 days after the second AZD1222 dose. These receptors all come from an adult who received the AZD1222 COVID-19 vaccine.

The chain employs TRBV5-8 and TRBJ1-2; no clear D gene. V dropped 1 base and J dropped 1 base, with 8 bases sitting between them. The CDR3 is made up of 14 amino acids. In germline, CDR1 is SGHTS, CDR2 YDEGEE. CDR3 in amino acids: CASSLRAVNYGYTF. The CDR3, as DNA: TGTGCCAGCAGCTTGAGGGCGGTTAACTATGGCTACACCTTC.

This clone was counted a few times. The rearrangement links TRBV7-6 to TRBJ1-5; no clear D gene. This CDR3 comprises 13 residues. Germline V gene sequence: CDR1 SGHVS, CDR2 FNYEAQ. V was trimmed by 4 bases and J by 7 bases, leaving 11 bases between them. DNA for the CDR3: TGTGCCAGCAGCTCTGACATGGAGCAGCCCCAGCATTTT. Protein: CASSSDMEQPQHF.

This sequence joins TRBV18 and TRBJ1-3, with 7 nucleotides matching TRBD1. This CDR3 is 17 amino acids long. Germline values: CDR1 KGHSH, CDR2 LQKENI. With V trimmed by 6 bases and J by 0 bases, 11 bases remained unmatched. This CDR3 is CASSLDRSTFSGNTIYF. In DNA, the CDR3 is TGTGCCAGCTCCTTGGACAGGTCTACCTTCTCTGGAAACACCATATATTTT.

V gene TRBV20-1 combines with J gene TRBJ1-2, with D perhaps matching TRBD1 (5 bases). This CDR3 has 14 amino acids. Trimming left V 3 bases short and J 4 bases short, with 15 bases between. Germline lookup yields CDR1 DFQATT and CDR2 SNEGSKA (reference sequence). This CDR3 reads CSASIPGQIYGYTF. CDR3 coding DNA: TGCAGTGCTAGTATTCCAGGACAAATCTATGGCTACACCTTC.

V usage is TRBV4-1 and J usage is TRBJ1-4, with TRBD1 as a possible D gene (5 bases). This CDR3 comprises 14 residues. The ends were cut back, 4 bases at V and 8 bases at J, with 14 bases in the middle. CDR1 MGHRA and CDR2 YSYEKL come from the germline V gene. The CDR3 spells CASSPAGTGEKLFF. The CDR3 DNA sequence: TGCGCCAGCAGCCCAGCAGGGACGGGGGAAAAACTGTTTTTT.

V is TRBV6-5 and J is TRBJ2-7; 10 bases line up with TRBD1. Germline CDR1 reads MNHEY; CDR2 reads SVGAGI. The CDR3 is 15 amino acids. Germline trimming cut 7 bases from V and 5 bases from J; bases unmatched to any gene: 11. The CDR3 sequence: CASNSRDRGLHEQYF. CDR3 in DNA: TGTGCCAGCAACAGCCGGGACAGGGGTCTGCACGAGCAGTACTTC.

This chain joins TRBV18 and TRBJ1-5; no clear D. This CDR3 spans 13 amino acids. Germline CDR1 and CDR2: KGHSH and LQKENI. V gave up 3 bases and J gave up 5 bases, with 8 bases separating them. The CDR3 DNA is TGTGCCAGCTCACCCGGTTCGGATCAGCCCCAGCATTTT. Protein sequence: CASSPGSDQPQHF.

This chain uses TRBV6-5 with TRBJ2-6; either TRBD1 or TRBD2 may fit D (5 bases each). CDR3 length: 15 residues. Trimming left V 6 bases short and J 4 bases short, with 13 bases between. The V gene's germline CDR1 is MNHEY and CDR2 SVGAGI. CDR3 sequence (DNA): TGTGCCAGCAGCAGGCCCGGGACCGGGGCCAACGTCCTGACTTTC. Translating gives CASSRPGTGANVLTF.

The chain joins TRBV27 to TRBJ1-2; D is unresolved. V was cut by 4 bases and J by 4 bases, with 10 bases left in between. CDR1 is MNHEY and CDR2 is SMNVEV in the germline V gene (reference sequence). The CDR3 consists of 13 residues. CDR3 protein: CASSSAPGYGYTF. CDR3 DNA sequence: TGTGCCAGCAGTTCCGCCCCTGGCTATGGCTACACCTTC.

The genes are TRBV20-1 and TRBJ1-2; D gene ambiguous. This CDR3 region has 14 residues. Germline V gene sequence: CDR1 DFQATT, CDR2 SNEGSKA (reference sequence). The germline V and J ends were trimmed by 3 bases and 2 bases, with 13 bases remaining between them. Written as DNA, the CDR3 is TGCAGTGCTAGTTCCTTCACTGGGAACTATGGCTACACCTTC. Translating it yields CSASSFTGNYGYTF.

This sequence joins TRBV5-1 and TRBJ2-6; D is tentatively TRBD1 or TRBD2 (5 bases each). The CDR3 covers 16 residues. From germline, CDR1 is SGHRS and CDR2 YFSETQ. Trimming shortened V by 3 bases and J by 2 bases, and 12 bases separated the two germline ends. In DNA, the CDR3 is TGCGCCAGCAGCTCCCCTCGGGGCGCTGGGGCCAACGTCCTGACTTTC. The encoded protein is CASSSPRGAGANVLTF.

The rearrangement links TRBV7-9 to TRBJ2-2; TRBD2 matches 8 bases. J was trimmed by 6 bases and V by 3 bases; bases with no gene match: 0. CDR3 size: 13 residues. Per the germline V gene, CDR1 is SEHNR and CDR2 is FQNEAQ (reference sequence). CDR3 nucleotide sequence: TGTGCCAGCAGCTTGGGACTAGCCGGGGAGCTGTTTTTT. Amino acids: CASSLGLAGELFF.

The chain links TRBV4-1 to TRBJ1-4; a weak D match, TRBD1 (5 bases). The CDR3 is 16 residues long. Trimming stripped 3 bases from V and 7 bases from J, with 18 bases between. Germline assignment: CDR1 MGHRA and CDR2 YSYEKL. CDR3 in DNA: TGCGCCAGCAGCCACCCTCAGGGAGGGCTTGGTGAAAAACTGTTTTTT. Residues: CASSHPQGGLGEKLFF.

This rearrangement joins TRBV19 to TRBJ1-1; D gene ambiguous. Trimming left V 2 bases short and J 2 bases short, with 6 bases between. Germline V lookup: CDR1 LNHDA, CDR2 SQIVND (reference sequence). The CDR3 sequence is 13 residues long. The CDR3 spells CASSITPNTEAFF. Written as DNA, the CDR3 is TGTGCCAGTAGTATAACGCCTAACACTGAAGCTTTCTTT.

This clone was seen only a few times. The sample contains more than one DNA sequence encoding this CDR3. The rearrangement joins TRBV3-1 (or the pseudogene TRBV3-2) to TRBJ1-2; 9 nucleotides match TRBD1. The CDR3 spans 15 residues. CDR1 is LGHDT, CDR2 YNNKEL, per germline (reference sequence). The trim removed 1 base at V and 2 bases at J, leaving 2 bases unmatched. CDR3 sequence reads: CASSQGQGVNYGYTF. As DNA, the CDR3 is TGTGCCAGCAGCCAAGGACAGGGGGTCAACTATGGCTACACCTTC.

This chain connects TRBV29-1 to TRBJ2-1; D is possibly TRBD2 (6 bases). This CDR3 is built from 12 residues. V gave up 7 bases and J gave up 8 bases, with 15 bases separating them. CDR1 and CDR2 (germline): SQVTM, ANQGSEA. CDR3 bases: TGCAGCGGGGGACTGTCCTGGGATGAGCAGTTCTTC. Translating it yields CSGGLSWDEQFF.

DNA for the CDR3: TGTGCCAGCAGTTACCTTAGGCGGGGGTACGACTACGAGCAGTACTTC. As protein: CASSYLRRGYDYEQYF. The V call is TRBV6-2 or TRBV6-3, the J call TRBJ2-7; 7 bases map to TRBD2. Germline assignment: CDR1 MNHEY and CDR2 SVGEGT. This CDR3 has 16 amino acids. Germline trimming cut 2 bases from V and 3 bases from J; bases unmatched to any gene: 10.

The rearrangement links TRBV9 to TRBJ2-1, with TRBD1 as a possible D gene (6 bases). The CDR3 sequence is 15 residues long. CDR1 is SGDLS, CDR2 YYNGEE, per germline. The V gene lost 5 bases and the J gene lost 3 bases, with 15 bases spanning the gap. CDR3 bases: TGTGCCAGCAGTCGGACCGGGACACACTACAATGAGCAGTTCTTC. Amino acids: CASSRTGTHYNEQFF.